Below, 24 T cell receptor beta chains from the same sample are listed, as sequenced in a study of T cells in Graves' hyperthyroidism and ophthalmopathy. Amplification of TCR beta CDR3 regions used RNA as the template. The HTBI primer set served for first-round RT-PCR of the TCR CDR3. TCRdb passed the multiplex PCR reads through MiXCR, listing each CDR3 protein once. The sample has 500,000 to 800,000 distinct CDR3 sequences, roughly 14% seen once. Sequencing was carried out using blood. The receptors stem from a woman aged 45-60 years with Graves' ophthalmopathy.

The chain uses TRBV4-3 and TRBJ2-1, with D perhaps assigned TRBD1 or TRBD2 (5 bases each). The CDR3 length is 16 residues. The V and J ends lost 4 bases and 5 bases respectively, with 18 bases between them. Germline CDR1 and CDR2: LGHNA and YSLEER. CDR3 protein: CASSRGLDGTNNEQFF. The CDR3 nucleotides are TGCGCCAGCAGCCGAGGACTGGACGGGACGAACAATGAGCAGTTCTTC.

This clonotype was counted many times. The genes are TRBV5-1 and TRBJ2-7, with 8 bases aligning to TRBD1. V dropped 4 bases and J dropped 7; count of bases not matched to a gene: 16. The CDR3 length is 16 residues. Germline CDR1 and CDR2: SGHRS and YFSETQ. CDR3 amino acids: CASSAQVQGAEGEQYF. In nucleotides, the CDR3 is TGCGCCAGCAGCGCCCAAGTCCAGGGGGCTGAGGGAGAGCAGTACTTC.

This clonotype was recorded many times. CDR3 DNA sequence: TGTGCCAGCAGGCAGCGGGAGACGACCACGACAGATACGCAGTATTTT. Encoded protein: CASRQRETTTTDTQYF. V gene TRBV7-8 combines with J gene TRBJ2-3; 8 bases fit TRBD2. This CDR3 has 16 residues. Germline-derived CDR1 and CDR2 are SGHVS and FQNEAQ. V lost 6 bases, J lost 3 bases, and 11 bases stayed unmatched.

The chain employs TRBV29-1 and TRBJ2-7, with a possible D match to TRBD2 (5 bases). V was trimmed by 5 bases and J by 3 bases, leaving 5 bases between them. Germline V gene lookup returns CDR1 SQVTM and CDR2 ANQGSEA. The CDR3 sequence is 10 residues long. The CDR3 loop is CSVRGYEQYF. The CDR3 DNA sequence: TGCAGCGTTCGGGGCTACGAGCAGTACTTC.

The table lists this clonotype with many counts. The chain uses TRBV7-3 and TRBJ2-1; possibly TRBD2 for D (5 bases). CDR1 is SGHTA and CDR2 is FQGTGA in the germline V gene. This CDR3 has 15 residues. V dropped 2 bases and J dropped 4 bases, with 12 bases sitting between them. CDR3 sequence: CASSLADSSYNEQFF. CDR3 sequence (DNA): TGTGCCAGCAGCTTAGCGGACTCATCTTACAATGAGCAGTTCTTC.

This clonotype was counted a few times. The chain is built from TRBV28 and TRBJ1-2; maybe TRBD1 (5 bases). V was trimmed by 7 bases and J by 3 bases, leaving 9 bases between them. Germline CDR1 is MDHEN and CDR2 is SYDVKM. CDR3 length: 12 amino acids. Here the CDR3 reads CASTRDYYGYTF. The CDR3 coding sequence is TGTGCCAGCACCCGGGACTACTATGGCTACACCTTC.

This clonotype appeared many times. CDR3 sequence: CAIQQGLSEKLFF. The CDR3 nucleotides are TGTGCCATCCAACAGGGGTTGTCTGAAAAACTGTTTTTT. The gene calls are TRBV10-3 and TRBJ1-4; 7 bases are shared with TRBD1. Germline CDR1 reads ENHRY; CDR2 reads SYGVKD. The J segment lost 7 bases and the V segment lost 8 bases, leaving 7 bases of the junction unmatched. The CDR3 is 13 residues long.

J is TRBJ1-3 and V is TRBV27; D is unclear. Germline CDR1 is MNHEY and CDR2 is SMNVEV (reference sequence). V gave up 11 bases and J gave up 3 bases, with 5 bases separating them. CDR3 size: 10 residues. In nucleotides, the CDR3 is TGTGCCTCAGATGGAAACACCATATATTTT. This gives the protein CASDGNTIYF.

The CDR3 sequence is CASSRGTGNPLSSYNEQFF. CDR3 DNA sequence: TGTGCCAGCAGCAGGGGGACAGGGAACCCTCTCAGCTCCTACAATGAGCAGTTCTTC. The genes are TRBV28 and TRBJ2-1; 9 bases are a match to TRBD1. The CDR3 extends over 19 amino acids. The trim removed 6 bases at V and 0 bases at J, leaving 15 bases unmatched. Germline loops: CDR1 MDHEN, CDR2 SYDVKM.

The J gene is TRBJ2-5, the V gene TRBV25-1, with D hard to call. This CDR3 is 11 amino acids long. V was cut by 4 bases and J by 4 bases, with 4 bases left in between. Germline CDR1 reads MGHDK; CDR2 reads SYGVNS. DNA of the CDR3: TGTGCCAGCAGTGTCGCAGAGACCCAGTACTTC. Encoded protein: CASSVAETQYF.

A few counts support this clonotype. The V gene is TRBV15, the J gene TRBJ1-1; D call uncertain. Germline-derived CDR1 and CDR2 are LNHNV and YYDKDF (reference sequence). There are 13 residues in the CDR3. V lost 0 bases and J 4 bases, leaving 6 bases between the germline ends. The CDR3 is CATSRDSATEAFF. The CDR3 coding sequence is TGTGCCACCAGCAGAGATTCCGCCACTGAAGCTTTCTTT.

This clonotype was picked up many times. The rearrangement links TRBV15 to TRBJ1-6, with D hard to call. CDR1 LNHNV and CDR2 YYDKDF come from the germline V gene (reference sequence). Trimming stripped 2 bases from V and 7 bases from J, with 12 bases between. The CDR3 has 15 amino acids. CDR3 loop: CATSRSMVSNSPLHF. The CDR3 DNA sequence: TGTGCCACCAGCAGATCCATGGTCTCGAATTCACCCCTCCACTTT.

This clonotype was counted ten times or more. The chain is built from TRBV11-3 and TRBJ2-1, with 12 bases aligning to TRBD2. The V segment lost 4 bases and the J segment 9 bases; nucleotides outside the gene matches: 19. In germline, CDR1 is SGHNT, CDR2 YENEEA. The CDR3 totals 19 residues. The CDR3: CASSSLGRVRLAGEVEQFF. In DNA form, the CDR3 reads TGTGCCAGCAGCTCACTAGGGCGGGTTCGACTAGCGGGAGAGGTTGAGCAGTTCTTC. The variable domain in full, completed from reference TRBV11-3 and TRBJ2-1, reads EAGVVQSPRYKIIEKKQPVAFWCNPISGHNTLYWYLQNLGQGPELLIRYENEEAVDDSQLPKDRFSAERLKGVDSTLKIQPAELGDSAVYLCASSSLGRVRLAGEVEQFFGPGTRLTVL.

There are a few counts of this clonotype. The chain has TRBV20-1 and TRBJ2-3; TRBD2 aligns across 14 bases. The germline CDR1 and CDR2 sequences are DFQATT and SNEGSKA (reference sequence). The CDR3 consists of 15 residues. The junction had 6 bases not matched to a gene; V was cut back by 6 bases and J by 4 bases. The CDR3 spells CSATGTSGSSDTQYF. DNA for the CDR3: TGCAGTGCCACCGGGACTAGCGGGAGCTCAGATACGCAGTATTTT.

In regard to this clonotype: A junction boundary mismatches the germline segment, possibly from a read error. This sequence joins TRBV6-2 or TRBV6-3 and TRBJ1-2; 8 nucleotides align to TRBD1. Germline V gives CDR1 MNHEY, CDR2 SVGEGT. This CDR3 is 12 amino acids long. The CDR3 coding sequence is TGTGCCACCACCCCGGGACAGGTCGGCTCCACCTTC. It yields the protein CATTPGQVGSTF.

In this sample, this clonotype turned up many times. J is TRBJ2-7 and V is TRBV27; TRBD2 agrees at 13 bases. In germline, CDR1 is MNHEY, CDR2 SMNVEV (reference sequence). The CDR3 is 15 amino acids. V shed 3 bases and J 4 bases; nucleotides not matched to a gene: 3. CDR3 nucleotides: TGTGCCAGCAGTTTGGGACTAGCGGGAATTTACGAGCAGTACTTC. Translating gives CASSLGLAGIYEQYF.

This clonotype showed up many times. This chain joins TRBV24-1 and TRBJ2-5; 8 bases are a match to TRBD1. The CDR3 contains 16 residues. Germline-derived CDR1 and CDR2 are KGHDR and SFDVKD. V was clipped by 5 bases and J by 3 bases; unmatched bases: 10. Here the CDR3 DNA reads TGTGCCACCAGTGCAAACAGGGGGAACTTGAAAGAGACCCAGTACTTC. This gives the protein CATSANRGNLKETQYF.

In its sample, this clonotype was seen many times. CDR3 loop: CASSPTGGFGNQPQHF. The CDR3 bases are TGTGCCAGCAGTCCAACAGGGGGCTTTGGCAATCAGCCCCAGCATTTT. The J gene is TRBJ1-5, the V gene TRBV3-1; 9 nucleotides line up with TRBD1. There are 16 residues in the CDR3. Germline-derived CDR1 and CDR2 are LGHDT and YNNKEL (reference sequence). V was pared by 6 bases and J by 2 bases, with 8 bases of the junction left unmatched.

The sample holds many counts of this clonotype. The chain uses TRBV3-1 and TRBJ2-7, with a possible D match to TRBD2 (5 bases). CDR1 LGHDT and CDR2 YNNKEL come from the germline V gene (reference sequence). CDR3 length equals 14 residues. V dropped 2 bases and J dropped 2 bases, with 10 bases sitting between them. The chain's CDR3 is CASSQTGRTYEQYF. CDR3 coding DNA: TGTGCCAGCAGCCAAACGGGAAGGACCTACGAGCAGTACTTC.

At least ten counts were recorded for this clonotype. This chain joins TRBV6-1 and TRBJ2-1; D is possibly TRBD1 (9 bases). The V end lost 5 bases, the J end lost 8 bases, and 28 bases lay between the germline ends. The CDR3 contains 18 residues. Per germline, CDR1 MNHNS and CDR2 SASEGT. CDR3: CASSSGQGFYREGYEQFF. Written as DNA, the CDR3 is TGTGCCAGCAGTTCGGGACAGGGATTTTACCGGGAGGGCTATGAGCAGTTCTTC.

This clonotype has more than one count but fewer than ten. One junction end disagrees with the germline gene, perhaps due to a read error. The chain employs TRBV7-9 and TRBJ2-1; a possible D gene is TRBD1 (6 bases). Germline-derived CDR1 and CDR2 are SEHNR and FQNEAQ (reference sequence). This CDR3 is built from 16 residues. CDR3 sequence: CASSFYRGISFNEQFF. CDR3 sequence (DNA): TGTGCCAGCAGCTTTTATAGGGGGATATCCTTCAATGAGCAGTTCTTC.

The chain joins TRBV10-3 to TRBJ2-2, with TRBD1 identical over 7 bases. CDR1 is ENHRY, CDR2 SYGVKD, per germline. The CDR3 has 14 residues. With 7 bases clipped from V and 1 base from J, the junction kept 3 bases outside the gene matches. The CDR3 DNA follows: TGTGCCATCAAGGGGACAGTGAACACCGGGGAGCTGTTTTTT. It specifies CAIKGTVNTGELFF.

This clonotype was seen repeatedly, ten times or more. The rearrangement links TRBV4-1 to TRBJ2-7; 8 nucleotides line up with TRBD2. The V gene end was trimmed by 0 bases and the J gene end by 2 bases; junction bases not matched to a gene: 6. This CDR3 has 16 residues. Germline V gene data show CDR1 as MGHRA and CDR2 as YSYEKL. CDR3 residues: CASSQDQSGRTYEQYF. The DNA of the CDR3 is TGCGCCAGCAGCCAAGATCAGAGCGGGAGAACCTACGAGCAGTACTTC.

In nucleotides, the CDR3 is TGCGCCAGCAGCTCTTCAGTACTACTCACAGATACGCAGTATTTT. Protein sequence: CASSSSVLLTDTQYF. The genes are TRBV5-1 and TRBJ2-3; D is ambiguous. CDR3 length: 15 amino acids. V lost 3 bases, J lost 2 bases, and 13 bases lay in between. In germline, CDR1 is SGHRS, CDR2 YFSETQ.